A single sample gave rise to the 2 T cell receptor beta chains below, sequenced in a study of shared clonotypes between healthy human individuals. The table came from immunoSEQ multiplex PCR; TCRdb's copy has only in-frame clones and leaves some out. Of around 980,000 clones listed, more than 75% are singletons. Material: memory CD4+ T cells from PBMCs. Regarding subset: CD45RA-negative fraction. The receptors originated from a man aged 18 to 35 in good health. Some clones in this sample may be carry-over from other donors' samples.

This clone appeared a few times. Other nucleotide sequences in the sample specify the same CDR3. CDR3 region: CSARANTEAFF. The CDR3 DNA reads TGCAGTGCTAGAGCCAACACTGAAGCTTTCTTT. The V gene is TRBV20-1, the J gene TRBJ1-1; no definite D call. This CDR3 is 11 amino acids long. Trimming pared 1 base from V and 2 bases from J, leaving 2 bases between. Looked up from germline, CDR1 is DFQATT and CDR2 is SNEGSKA (reference sequence).

The chain links TRBV28 to TRBJ2-2, with D perhaps matching TRBD1 or TRBD2 (6 bases each). V was clipped by 2 bases and J by 4 bases, with 11 bases between them. The CDR3 length is 15 residues. Germline loops: CDR1 MDHEN, CDR2 SYDVKM. CDR3 DNA sequence: TGTGCCAGCAGTTTACGGGGGCTTGGCACCGGGGAGCTGTTTTTT. Its translation: CASSLRGLGTGELFF.